What follows is one TCR beta chain and its context. This record comes from a study of blood T cell repertoires in COVID-19. Study details: In each case, the material was cDNA or gDNA derived from T cells, B-cell-depleted T cells, or PBMCs.

One Seattle source followed patients from active infection through their disease course. The germline gives CDR1 SNHLY, CDR2 FYNNEI. CDR3 length equals 13 residues. V was trimmed by 6 bases and J by 1 base, leaving 10 bases between them. The table came from immunoSEQ multiplex PCR; TCRdb's copy has only in-frame clones and leaves some out. This table holds 150,000 to 200,000 clones, roughly 81% found once. The genes are TRBV2 and TRBJ2-7, with D perhaps TRBD2 (6 bases). Sequenced sample: peripheral blood. The TCR originated in an elderly woman with COVID-19, enrolled during active disease. Written as DNA, the CDR3 is TGTGCCAGCAGGAGGGACTTTTCCTACGAGCAGTACTTC. The encoded protein is CASRRDFSYEQYF.